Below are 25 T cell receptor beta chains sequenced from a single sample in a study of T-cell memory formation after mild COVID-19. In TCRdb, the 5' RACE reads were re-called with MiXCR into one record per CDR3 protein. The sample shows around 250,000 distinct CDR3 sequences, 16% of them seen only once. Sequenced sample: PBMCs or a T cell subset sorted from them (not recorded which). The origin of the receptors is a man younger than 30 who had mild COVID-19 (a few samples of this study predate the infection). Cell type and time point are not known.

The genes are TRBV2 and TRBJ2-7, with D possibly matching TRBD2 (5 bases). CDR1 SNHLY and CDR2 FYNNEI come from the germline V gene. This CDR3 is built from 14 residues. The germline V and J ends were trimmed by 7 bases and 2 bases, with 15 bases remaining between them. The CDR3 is CASKGRADPYEQYF. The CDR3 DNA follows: TGTGCCAGCAAAGGGCGGGCCGACCCCTACGAGCAGTACTTC.

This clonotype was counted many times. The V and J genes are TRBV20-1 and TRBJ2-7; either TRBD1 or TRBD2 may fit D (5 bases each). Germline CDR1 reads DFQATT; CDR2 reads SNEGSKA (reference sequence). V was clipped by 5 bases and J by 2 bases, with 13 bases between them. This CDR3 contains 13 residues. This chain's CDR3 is CSAPKRDPYEQYV. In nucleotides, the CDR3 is TGCAGTGCTCCAAAGAGGGACCCCTACGAGCAGTACGTC.

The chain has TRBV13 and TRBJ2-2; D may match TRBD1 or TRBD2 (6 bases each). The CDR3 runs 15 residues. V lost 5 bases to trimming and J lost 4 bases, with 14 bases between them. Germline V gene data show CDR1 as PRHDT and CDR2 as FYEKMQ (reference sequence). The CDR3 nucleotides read TGTGCCAGCAGCCGTAGGGGGGCCGGCACCGGGGAGCTGTTTTTT. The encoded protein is CASSRRGAGTGELFF.

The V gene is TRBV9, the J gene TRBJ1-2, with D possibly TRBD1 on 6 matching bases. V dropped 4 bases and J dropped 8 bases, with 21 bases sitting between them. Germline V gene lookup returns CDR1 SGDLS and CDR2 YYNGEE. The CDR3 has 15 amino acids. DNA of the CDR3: TGTGCCAGCAGCTTGTTAGGGGCAGGGGAGTACGGCTACACCTTC. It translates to CASSLLGAGEYGYTF.

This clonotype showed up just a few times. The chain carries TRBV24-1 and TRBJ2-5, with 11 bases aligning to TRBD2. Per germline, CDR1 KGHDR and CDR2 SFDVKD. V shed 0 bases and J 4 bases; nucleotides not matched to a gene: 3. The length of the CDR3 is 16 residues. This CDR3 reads CATSDLGTSGRETQYF. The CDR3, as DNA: TGTGCCACCAGTGATTTGGGGACTAGCGGTAGAGAGACCCAGTACTTC.

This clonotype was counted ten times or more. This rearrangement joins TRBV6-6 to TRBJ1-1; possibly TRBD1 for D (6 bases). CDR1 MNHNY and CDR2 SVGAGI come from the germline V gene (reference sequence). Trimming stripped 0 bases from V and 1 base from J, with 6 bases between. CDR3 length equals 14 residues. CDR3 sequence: CASSYSTGNTEAFF. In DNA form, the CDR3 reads TGTGCCAGCAGTTACTCGACAGGGAACACTGAAGCTTTCTTT.

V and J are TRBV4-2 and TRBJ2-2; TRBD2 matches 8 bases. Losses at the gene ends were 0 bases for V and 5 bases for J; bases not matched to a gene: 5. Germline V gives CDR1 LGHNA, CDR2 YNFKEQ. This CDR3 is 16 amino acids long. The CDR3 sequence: CASSQDSRGATGELFF. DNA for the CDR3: TGTGCCAGCAGCCAAGATTCGCGGGGGGCAACCGGGGAGCTGTTTTTT.

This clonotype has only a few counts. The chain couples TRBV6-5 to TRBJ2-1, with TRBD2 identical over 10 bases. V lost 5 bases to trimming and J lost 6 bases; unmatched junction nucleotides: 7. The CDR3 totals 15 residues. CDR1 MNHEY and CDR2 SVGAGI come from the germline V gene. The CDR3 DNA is TGTGCCAGCAGTCTCAGCGGGGGGGTCGGCAATGAGCAGTTCTTC. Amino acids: CASSLSGGVGNEQFF.

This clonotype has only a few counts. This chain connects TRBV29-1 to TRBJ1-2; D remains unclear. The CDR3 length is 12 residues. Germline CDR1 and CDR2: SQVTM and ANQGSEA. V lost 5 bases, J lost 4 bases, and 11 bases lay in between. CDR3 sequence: CSVQTRLYGYTF. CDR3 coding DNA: TGCAGCGTTCAGACCAGGCTCTATGGCTACACCTTC.

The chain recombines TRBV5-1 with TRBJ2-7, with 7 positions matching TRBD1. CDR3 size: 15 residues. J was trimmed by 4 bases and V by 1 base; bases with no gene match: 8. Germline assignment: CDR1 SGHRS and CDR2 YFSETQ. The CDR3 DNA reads TGCGCCAGCAGCTTGCAGACAGGGCCTCCTTACGAGCAGTACTTC. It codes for CASSLQTGPPYEQYF. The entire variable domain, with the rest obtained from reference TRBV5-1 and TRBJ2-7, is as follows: KAGVTQTPRYLIKTRGQQVTLSCSPISGHRSVSWYQQTPGQGLQFLFEYFSETQRNKGNFPGRFSGRQFSNSRSEMNVSTLELGDSALYLCASSLQTGPPYEQYFGPGTRLTVT.

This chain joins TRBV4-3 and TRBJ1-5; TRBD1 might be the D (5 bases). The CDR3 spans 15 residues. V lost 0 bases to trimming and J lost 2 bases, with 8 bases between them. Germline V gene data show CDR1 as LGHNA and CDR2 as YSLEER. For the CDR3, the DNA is TGCGCCAGCAGCCAAGACAGGGTTGGCAATCAGCCCCAGCATTTT. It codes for CASSQDRVGNQPQHF.

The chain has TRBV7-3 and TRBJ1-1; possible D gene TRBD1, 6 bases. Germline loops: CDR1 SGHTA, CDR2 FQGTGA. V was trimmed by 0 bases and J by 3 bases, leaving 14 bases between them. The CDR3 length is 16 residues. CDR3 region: CASSLTGEQGYTEAFF. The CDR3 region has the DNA TGTGCCAGCAGCTTAACAGGGGAACAGGGCTACACTGAAGCTTTCTTT.

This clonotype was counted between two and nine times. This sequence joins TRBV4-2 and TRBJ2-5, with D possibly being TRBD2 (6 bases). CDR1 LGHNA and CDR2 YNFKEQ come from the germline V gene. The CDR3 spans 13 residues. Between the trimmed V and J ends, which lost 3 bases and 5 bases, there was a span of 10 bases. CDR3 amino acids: CASSQTSLETQYF. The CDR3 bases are TGTGCCAGCAGCCAGACTAGTTTGGAGACCCAGTACTTC.

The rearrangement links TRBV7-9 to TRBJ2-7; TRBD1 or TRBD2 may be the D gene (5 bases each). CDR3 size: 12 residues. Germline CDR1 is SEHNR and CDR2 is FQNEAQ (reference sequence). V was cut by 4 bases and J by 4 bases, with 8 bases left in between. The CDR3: CASSWDRYEQYV. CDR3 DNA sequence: TGTGCCAGCAGCTGGGACCGGTACGAGCAGTACGTC.

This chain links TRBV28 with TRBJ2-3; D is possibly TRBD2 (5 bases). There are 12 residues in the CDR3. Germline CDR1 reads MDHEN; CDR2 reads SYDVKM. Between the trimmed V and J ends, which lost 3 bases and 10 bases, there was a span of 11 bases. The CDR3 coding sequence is TGTGCCAGCAGTTTCAGAGGGTTCGCGCAGTATTTT. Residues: CASSFRGFAQYF. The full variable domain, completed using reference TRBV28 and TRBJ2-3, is DVKVTQSSRYLVKRTGEKVFLECVQDMDHENMFWYRQDPGLGLRLIYFSYDVKMKEKGDIPEGYSVSREKKERFSLILESASTNQTSMYLCASSFRGFAQYFGPGTRLTVL.

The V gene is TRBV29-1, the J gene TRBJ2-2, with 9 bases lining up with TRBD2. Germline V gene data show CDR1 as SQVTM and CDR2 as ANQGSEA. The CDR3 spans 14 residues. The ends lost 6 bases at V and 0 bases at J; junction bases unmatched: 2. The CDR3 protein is CSVASGANTGELFF. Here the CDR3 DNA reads TGCAGCGTGGCTAGCGGGGCGAACACCGGGGAGCTGTTTTTT.

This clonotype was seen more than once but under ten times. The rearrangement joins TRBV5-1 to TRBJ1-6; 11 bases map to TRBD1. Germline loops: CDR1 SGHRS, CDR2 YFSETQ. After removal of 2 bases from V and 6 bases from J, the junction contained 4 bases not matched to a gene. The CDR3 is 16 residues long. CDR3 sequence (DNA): TGCGCCAGCAGCTTTACCGGGACAGGGGGTAATTCACCCCTCCACTTT. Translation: CASSFTGTGGNSPLHF.

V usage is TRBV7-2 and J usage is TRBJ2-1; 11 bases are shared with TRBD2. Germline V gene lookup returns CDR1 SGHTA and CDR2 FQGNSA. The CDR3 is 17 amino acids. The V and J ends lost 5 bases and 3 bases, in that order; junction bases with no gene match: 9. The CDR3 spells CASSAPLTSGDYNEQFF. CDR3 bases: TGTGCCAGCAGCGCTCCTCTGACTAGCGGGGACTACAATGAGCAGTTCTTC.

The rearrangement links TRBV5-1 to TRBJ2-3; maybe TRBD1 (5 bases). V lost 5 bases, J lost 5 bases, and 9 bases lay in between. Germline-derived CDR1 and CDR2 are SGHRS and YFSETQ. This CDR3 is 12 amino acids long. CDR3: CASRVRGDTQYF. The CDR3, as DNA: TGCGCCAGCAGAGTAAGGGGAGATACGCAGTATTTT.

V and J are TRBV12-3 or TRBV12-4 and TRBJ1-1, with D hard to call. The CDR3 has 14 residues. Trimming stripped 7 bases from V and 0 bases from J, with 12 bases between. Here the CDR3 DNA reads TGTGCCAGCACCCCCATAGGAGTGAACACTGAAGCTTTCTTT. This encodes CASTPIGVNTEAFF.

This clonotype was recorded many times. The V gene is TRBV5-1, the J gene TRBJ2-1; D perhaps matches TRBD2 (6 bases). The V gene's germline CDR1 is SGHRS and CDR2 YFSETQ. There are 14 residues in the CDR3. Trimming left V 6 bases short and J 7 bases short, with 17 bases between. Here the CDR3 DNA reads TGCGCCAGCACCAGCGCCGGGGCGGGGAATGAGCAGTTCTTC. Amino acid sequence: CASTSAGAGNEQFF. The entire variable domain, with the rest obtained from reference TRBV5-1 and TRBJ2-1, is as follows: KAGVTQTPRYLIKTRGQQVTLSCSPISGHRSVSWYQQTPGQGLQFLFEYFSETQRNKGNFPGRFSGRQFSNSRSEMNVSTLELGDSALYLCASTSAGAGNEQFFGPGTRLTVL.

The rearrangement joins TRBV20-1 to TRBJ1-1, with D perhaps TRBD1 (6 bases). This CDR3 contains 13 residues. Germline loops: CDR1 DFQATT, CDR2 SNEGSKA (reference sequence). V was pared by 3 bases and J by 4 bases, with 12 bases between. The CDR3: CSASPGDVTEAFF. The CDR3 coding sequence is TGCAGTGCTAGTCCAGGGGACGTCACTGAAGCTTTCTTT.

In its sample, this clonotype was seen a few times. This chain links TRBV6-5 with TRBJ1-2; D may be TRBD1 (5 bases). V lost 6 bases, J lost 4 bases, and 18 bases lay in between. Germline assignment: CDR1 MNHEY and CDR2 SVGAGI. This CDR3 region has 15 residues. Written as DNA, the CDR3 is TGTGCCAGCAGCAACACCTGGGACGCCCTCTATGGCTACACCTTC. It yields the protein CASSNTWDALYGYTF.

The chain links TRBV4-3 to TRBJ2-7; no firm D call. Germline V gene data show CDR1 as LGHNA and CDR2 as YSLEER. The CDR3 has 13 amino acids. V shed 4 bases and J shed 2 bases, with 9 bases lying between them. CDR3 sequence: CASSLQVAYEQYF. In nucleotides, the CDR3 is TGCGCCAGCAGCCTTCAGGTCGCCTACGAGCAGTACTTC.

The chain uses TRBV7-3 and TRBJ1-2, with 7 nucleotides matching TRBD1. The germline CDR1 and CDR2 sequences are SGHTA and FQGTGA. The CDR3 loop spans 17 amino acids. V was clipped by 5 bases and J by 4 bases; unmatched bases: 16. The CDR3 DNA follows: TGTGCCAGCAGCCCGTCGACAGGGAGGGAGCCTTCCTATGGCTACACCTTC. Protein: CASSPSTGREPSYGYTF.